Presented here are 18 T cell receptor beta chains from one specimen sequenced in a study of blood T cell repertoires in COVID-19. Generated by immunoSEQ multiplex PCR, the TCRdb table keeps only in-frame clones and is missing some. The sample yields under 200,000 clones, 80% to 85% seen once. Specimen: peripheral blood. These receptors were taken from a human donor with acute or convalescent COVID-19. The donor label of this sample is uncertain.

Points on this clone: At the DNA level, this CDR3 is encoded by other sequences in the same sample as well. The chain couples TRBV28 to TRBJ2-7; TRBD1 matches at 7 bases. The ends lost 8 bases at V and 3 bases at J; junction bases unmatched: 4. This CDR3 region has 12 residues. Germline lookup yields CDR1 MDHEN and CDR2 SYDVKM. This chain's CDR3 is CASRQGDYEQYF. The DNA for the CDR3 is TGTGCCAGCCGGCAGGGGGACTACGAGCAGTACTTC.

The chain couples TRBV11-3 to TRBJ1-5, with TRBD1 identical over 9 bases. CDR3 length: 17 residues. Losses at the gene ends were 1 base for V and 1 base for J; bases not matched to a gene: 5. Germline CDR1 reads SGHNT; CDR2 reads YENEEA. CDR3: CASSLGQDRGSNQPQHF. As DNA, the CDR3 is TGTGCCAGCAGCTTAGGCCAGGACAGGGGAAGCAATCAGCCCCAGCATTTT.

V gene TRBV3-1 (or the pseudogene TRBV3-2) combines with J gene TRBJ2-3, with 7 bases that match TRBD1. The V and J ends lost 3 bases and 3 bases, in that order; junction bases with no gene match: 3. In germline, CDR1 is LGHDT, CDR2 YNNKEL (reference sequence). The CDR3 sequence is 14 residues long. The CDR3 DNA reads as TGTGCCAGCAGCCACCGGACAGGAACAGATACGCAGTATTTT. It yields the protein CASSHRTGTDTQYF.

This chain links TRBV5-1 with TRBJ2-3; D gene uncertain. V was shortened by 1 base and J by 3 bases, with 6 bases between the two germline ends. Germline loops: CDR1 SGHRS, CDR2 YFSETQ. The CDR3 has 13 amino acids. CDR3 nucleotide sequence: TGCGCCAGCAGCTTGCCTCAGACAGATACGCAGTATTTT. This translates into CASSLPQTDTQYF.

The V gene is TRBV7-3, the J gene TRBJ1-1, with D possibly matching TRBD1 (6 bases). Germline CDR1 reads SGHTA; CDR2 reads FQGTGA. This CDR3 is built from 15 residues. The V and J ends lost 2 bases and 5 bases respectively, with 15 bases between them. The CDR3 sequence: CASSLGGARGTEAFF. CDR3 bases: TGTGCCAGCAGCTTAGGGGGGGCGCGAGGGACTGAAGCTTTCTTT.

This rearrangement joins TRBV4-1 to TRBJ1-1; D gene uncertain. The V end was cut by 1 base, the J end by 1 base, with 13 bases between. Per the germline V gene, CDR1 is MGHRA and CDR2 is YSYEKL. The CDR3 extends over 16 amino acids. CDR3 in DNA: TGCGCCAGCAGCCAAGTGTTAAACCAGCGGAACACTGAAGCTTTCTTT. Translation: CASSQVLNQRNTEAFF.

The CDR3 DNA follows: TGTGCCAGCAGTTACTCCCCTTCACCCGGGGAGACCCAGTACTTC. It specifies CASSYSPSPGETQYF. This chain connects TRBV6-5 to TRBJ2-5; D gene unclear. CDR1 MNHEY and CDR2 SVGAGI come from the germline V gene. The CDR3 runs 15 residues. Deletions cut 0 bases from V and 5 bases from J, with 13 bases between.

This clone has a single count. The chain employs TRBV2 and TRBJ1-2, with TRBD1 identical over 10 bases. The length of the CDR3 is 16 residues. The J segment lost 0 bases and the V segment lost 3 bases, leaving 4 bases of the junction unmatched. Germline CDR1 SNHLY, CDR2 FYNNEI. Here the CDR3 reads CASSDRDRGSNYGYTF. For the CDR3, the DNA is TGTGCCAGCAGTGACCGGGACAGGGGATCTAACTATGGCTACACCTTC.

The chain is built from TRBV6-6 and TRBJ1-1; D is unresolved. The V end was cut by 7 bases, the J end by 1 base, with 13 bases between. This CDR3 spans 14 amino acids. From germline, CDR1 is MNHNY and CDR2 SVGAGI (reference sequence). The CDR3: CASTIPLQNTEAFF. The CDR3 nucleotides read TGTGCCAGCACTATCCCCCTGCAGAACACTGAAGCTTTCTTT.

A single count supports this clone. The rearrangement joins TRBV5-6 to TRBJ2-1, with a weak D call TRBD2 (6 bases). V lost 0 bases to trimming and J lost 6 bases, with 10 bases between them. The germline V gene has CDR1 SGHDT and CDR2 YYEEEE. The CDR3 has 14 residues. The CDR3 protein is CASSLEGLVNEQFF. CDR3 nucleotide sequence: TGTGCCAGCAGCTTGGAGGGACTGGTCAATGAGCAGTTCTTC.

The chain links TRBV5-6 to TRBJ2-2; 7 positions agree with TRBD2. In germline, CDR1 is SGHDT, CDR2 YYEEEE. V was clipped by 4 bases and J by 1 base; unmatched bases: 10. The CDR3 loop spans 17 amino acids. CDR3: CASSATSRGRNTGELFF. In DNA form, the CDR3 reads TGTGCCAGCAGCGCGACTAGCAGAGGGCGGAACACCGGGGAGCTGTTTTTT. Combining the CDR3 with reference TRBV5-6 and TRBJ2-2 gives the whole variable domain DAGVTQSPTHLIKTRGQQVTLRCSPKSGHDTVSWYQQALGQGPQFIFQYYEEEERQRGNFPDRFSGHQFPNYSSELNVNALLLGDSALYLCASSATSRGRNTGELFFGEGSRLTVL.

The chain uses TRBV10-3 and TRBJ1-5; D unresolved. The V and J ends lost 2 bases and 3 bases respectively, with 8 bases between them. CDR1 and CDR2 (germline): ENHRY, SYGVKD. CDR3 length: 14 amino acids. CDR3 protein: CAISEARDNQPQHF. CDR3 nucleotide sequence: TGTGCCATCAGTGAGGCGCGGGACAATCAGCCCCAGCATTTT.

V usage is TRBV28 and J usage is TRBJ1-5, with D maybe TRBD1 (6 bases). The CDR3 has 14 amino acids. Germline CDR1 reads MDHEN; CDR2 reads SYDVKM. Trimming removed 5 bases from V and 5 bases from J, with 13 bases in between. CDR3 nucleotides: TGTGCCAGCAGTACTATAAGGACAGATCAGCCCCAGCATTTT. Amino acids: CASSTIRTDQPQHF.

The chain is built from TRBV5-1 and TRBJ2-5; TRBD1 matches at 8 bases. The CDR3 loop spans 15 amino acids. With V trimmed by 3 bases and J by 0 bases, 4 bases remained unmatched. The germline V gene has CDR1 SGHRS and CDR2 YFSETQ. The chain's CDR3 is CASSSDRGNQETQYF. Here the CDR3 DNA reads TGCGCCAGCAGCTCTGACAGGGGCAACCAAGAGACCCAGTACTTC.

This clone was found once. V is TRBV28 and J is TRBJ1-5, with D unresolved. The CDR3 is 15 residues long. Trimming took 6 bases from V and 0 from J, leaving 12 bases between them. Germline CDR1 reads MDHEN; CDR2 reads SYDVKM. In DNA, the CDR3 is TGTGCCAGCAGCCCAGACACGTATAGCAATCAGCCCCAGCATTTT. It yields the protein CASSPDTYSNQPQHF. The whole variable domain, filled in from reference TRBV28 and TRBJ1-5, reads DVKVTQSSRYLVKRTGEKVFLECVQDMDHENMFWYRQDPGLGLRLIYFSYDVKMKEKGDIPEGYSVSREKKERFSLILESASTNQTSMYLCASSPDTYSNQPQHFGDGTRLSIL.

The chain is built from TRBV2 and TRBJ1-1; 7 nucleotides agree with TRBD1. This CDR3 region has 14 residues. Germline lookup yields CDR1 SNHLY and CDR2 FYNNEI. With 5 bases clipped from V and 6 bases from J, the junction kept 9 bases outside the gene matches. The CDR3 nucleotides read TGTGCCAGCAGTCCTCAAAGGGACAGCCCTGAAGCTTTCTTT. Protein: CASSPQRDSPEAFF.

The chain employs TRBV28 and TRBJ2-7; 7 nucleotides line up with TRBD1. The ends lost 8 bases at V and 2 bases at J; junction bases unmatched: 6. This CDR3 contains 13 residues. Germline CDR1 and CDR2: MDHEN and SYDVKM. CDR3 in amino acids: CASSEGATYEQYF. The CDR3 DNA sequence: TGTGCCAGCTCTGAGGGGGCCACCTACGAGCAGTACTTC.

The V call is TRBV6-5, the J call TRBJ1-1; no definite D call. This CDR3 is built from 16 residues. CDR1 and CDR2 (germline): MNHEY, SVGAGI. V was shortened by 0 bases and J by 6 bases, with 17 bases between the two germline ends. The CDR3 nucleotides read TGTGCCAGCAGTTACTCGAGGTCCATGACTCTCGCTGAAGCTTTCTTT. As protein: CASSYSRSMTLAEAFF.